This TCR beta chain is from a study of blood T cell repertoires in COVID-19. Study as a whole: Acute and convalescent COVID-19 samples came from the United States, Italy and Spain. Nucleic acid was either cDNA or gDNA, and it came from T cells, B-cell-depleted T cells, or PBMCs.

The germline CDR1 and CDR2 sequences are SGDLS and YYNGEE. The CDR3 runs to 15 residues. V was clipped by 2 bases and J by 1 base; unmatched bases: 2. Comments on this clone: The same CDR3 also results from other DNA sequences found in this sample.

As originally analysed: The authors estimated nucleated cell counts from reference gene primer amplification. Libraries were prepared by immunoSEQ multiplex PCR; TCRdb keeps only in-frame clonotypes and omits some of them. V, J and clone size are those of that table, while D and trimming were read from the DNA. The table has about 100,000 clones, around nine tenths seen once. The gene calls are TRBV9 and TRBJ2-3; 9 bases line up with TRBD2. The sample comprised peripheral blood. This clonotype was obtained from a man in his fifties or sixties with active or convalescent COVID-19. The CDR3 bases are TGTGCCAGCAGCGTCAGGACTAGCGGCACAGATACGCAGTATTTT. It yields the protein CASSVRTSGTDTQYF.